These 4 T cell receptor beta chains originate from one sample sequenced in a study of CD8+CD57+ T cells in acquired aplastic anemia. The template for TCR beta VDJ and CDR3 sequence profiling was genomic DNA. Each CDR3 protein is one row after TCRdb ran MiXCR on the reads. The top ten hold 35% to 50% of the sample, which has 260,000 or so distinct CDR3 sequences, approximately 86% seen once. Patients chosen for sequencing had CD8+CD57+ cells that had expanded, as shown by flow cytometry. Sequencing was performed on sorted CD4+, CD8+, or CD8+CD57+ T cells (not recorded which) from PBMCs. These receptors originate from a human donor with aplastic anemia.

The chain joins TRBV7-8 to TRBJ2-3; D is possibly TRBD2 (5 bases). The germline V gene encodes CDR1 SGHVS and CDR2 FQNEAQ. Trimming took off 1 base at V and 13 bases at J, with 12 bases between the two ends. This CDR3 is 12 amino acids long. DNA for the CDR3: TGTGCCAGCAGCTTAGGGGGAGATACCGAGTATTTT. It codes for CASSLGGDTEYF. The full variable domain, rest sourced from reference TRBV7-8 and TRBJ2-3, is GAGVSQSPRYKVAKRGQDVALRCDPISGHVSLFWYQQALGQGPEFLTYFQNEAQLDKSGLPSDRFFAERPEGSVSTLKIQRTQQEDSAVYLCASSLGGDTEYFGPGTRLTVL.

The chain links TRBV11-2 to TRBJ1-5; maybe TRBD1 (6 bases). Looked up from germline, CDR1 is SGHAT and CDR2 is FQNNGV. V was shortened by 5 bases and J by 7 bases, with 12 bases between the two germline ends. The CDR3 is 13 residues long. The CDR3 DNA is TGTGCCAGCAGCCGGAGGGGGACACAGCCCCAGCATTTT. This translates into CASSRRGTQPQHF.

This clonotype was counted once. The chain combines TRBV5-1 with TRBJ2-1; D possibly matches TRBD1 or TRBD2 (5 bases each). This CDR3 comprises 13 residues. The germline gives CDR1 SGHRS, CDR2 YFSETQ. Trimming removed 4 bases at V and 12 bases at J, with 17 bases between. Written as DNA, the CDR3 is TGCGCCAGCAGCGATGAGGGGATCCATGCGCAGTTCTTC. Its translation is CASSDEGIHAQFF.

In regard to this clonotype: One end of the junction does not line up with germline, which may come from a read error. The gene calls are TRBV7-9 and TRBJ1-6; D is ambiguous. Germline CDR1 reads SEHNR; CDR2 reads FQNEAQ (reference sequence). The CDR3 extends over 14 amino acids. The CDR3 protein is CAYEVTAYQETQYF. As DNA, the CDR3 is TGTGCCTACGAGGTAACTGCGTACCAAGAGACCCAATACTTT. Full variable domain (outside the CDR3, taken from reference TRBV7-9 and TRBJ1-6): DTGVSQNPRHKITKRGQNVTFRCDPISEHNRLYWYRQTLGQGPEFLTYFQNEAQLEKSRLLSDRFSAERPKGSFSTLEIQRTEQGDSAMYLCAYEVTAYQETQYFGNGTRLTVT.